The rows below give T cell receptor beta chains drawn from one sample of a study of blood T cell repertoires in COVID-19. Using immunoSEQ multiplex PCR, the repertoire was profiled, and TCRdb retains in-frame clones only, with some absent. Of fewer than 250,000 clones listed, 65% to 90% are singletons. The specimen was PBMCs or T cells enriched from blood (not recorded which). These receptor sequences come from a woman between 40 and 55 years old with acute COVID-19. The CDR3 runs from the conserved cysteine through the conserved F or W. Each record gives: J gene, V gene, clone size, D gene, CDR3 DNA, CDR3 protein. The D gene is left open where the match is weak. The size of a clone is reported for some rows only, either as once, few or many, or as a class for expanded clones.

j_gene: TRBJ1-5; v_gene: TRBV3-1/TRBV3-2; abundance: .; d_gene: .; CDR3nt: TGTGCCAGCAGCCAGTCCGAGGTCAATCAGCCCCAGCATTTT; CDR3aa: CASSQSEVNQPQHF
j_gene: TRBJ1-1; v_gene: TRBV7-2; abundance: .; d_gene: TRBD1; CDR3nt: TGTGCCAGCAGCTTTGACAGGGTTATCACTGAAGCTTTCTTT; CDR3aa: CASSFDRVITEAFF
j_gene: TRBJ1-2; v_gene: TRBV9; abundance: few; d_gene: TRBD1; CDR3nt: TGTGCCAGCAGCCCCGGAACAGGGGCTAACTATGGCTACACCTTC; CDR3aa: CASSPGTGANYGYTF
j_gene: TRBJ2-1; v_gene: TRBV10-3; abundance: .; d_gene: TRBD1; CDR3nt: TGTGCCATCAGTGTGTCGGGACAGTTTAATGAGCAGTTCTTC; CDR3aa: CAISVSGQFNEQFF
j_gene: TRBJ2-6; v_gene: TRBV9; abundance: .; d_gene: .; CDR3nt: TGTGCCAGCACCCCCGACTTGGCGCGCGGGGCCAACGTCCTGACTTTC; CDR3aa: CASTPDLARGANVLTF
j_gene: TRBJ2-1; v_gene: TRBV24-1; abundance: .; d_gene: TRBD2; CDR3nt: TGTGCCACCAGTCCCCCCCTAGCGGGATACAATGAGCAGTTCTTC; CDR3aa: CATSPPLAGYNEQFF
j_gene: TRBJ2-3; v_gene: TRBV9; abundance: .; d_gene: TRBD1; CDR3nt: TGTGCCAGCAGCCCCCGGACAGGGGATCGCACAGATACGCAGTATTTT; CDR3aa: CASSPRTGDRTDTQYF
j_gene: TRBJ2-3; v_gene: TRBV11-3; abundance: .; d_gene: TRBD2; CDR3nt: TGTGCCAGCAGCTTAGAAGGCCTACTAGCGATTAGCACAGATACGCAGTATTTT; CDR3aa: CASSLEGLLAISTDTQYF
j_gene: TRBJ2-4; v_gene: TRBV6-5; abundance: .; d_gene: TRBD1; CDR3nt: TGTGCCAGCAGTTACGACCCACAGGGGGCCAAAAACATTCAGTACTTC; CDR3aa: CASSYDPQGAKNIQYF
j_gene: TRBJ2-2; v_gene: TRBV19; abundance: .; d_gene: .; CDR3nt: TGTGCCAGTATGGTATTGTCCGGGGGTGGGACCGGGGAGCTGTTTTTT; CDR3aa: CASMVLSGGGTGELFF
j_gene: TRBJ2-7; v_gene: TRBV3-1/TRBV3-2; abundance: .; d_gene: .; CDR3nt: TGTGCCAGCAGCCAATTTAGGGGGGAGCAGTACTTC; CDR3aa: CASSQFRGEQYF
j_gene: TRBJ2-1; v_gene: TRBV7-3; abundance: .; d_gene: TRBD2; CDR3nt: TGTGCCAGCAGCTTGCAAACTAGCGGCAACAATGAGCAGTTCTTC; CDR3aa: CASSLQTSGNNEQFF
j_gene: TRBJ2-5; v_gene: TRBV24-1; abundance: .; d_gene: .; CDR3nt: TGTGCCACCAGTGATTTAAGCGGCGGAGAGACCCAGTACTTC; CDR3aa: CATSDLSGGETQYF
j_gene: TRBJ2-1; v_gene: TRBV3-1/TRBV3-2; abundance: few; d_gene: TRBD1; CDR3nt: TGTGCCAGCAGCCAAGACAGGGGGCTCTACAATGAGCAGTTCTTC; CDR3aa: CASSQDRGLYNEQFF
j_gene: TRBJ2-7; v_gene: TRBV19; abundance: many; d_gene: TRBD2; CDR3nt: TGTGCCAGTAGTTCTAAACTAGCGGGAGGCTACGAGCAGTACTTC; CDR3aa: CASSSKLAGGYEQYF
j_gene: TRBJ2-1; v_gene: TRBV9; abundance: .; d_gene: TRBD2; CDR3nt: TGTGCCAGCAGCGTAGGTAGCGGGATTACAGATGAGCAGTTCTTC; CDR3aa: CASSVGSGITDEQFF
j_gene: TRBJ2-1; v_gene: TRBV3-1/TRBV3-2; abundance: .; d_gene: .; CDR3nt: TGTGCCAGCAGAATCCAGCGGGACATCAATGAGCAGTTCTTC; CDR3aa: CASRIQRDINEQFF
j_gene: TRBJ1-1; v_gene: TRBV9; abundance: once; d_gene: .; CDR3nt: TGTGCCAGCAGCGTAGATGGCGGATCGAACACTGAAGCTTTCTTT; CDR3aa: CASSVDGGSNTEAFF
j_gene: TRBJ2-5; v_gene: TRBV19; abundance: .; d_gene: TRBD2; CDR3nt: TGTGCCAGTAGTCTCCGGACTAGTAGTTCAGAGACCCAGTACTTC; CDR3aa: CASSLRTSSSETQYF
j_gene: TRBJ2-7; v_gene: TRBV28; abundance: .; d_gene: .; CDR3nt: TGTGCCAGCTCTTTGGGAGACGAGCAGTACTTC; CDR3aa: CASSLGDEQYF
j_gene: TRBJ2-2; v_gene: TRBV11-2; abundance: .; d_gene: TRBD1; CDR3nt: TGTGCCAGCACCAGGACGGCAGGGGGCACCGGGGAGCTGTTTTTT; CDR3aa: CASTRTAGGTGELFF
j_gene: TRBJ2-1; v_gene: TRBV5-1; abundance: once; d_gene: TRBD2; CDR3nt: TGCGCCAGCAGCCTGATGGTAGCGGGAGATTATAATGAGCAGTTCTTC; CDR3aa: CASSLMVAGDYNEQFF
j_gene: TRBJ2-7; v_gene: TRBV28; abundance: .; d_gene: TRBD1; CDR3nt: TGTGCCAGCAGTACGACAGGGGTAGACCATACCTACGAGCAGTACTTC; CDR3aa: CASSTTGVDHTYEQYF
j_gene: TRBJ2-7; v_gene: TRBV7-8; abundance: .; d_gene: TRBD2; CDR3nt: TGTGCCAGCAGCTCCAGGCCGGGACTAGCGGCCCACGAGCAGTACTTC; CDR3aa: CASSSRPGLAAHEQYF
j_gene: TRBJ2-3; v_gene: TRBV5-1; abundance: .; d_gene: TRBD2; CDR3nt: TGCGCCAGCAGCTTGGAGCCTAGCGGGAGTAGTACAGATACGCAGTATTTT; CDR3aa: CASSLEPSGSSTDTQYF
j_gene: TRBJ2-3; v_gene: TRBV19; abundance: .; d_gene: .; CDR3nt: TGTGCCAGTCGGAGTCGGGAGATAGCAGATACGCAGTATTTT; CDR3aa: CASRSREIADTQYF
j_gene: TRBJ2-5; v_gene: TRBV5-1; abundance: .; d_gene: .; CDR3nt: TGCGCCAGCAGCTTGGAATCACGGGAGACCCAGTACTTC; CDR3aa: CASSLESRETQYF
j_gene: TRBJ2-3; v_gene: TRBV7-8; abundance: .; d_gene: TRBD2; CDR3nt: TGTGCCAGCAGCCCCCGGTTAGGGGCGGGAGCCTCAGATACGCAGTATTTT; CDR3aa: CASSPRLGAGASDTQYF
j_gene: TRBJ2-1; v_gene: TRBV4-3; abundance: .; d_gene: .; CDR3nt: TGCGCCAGCAGCCAAGACCTGCGCCAGGGGATTAACAATGAGCAGTTCTTC; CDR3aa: CASSQDLRQGINNEQFF
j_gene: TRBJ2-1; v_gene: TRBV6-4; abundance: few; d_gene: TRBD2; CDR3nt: TGTGCCAGCAGTGACGGGACTAGCGGCTACAATGAGCAGTTCTTC; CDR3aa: CASSDGTSGYNEQFF
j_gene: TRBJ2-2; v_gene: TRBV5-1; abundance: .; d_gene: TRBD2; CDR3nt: TGCGCCAGCAGCTCTATAGCGGGAGTTAACACCGGGGAGCTGTTTTTT; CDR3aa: CASSSIAGVNTGELFF
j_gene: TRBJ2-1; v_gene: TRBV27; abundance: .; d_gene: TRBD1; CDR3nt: TGTGCCAGCAGTTTGGGGACAGGGGGCAATGAGCAGTTCTTC; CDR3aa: CASSLGTGGNEQFF
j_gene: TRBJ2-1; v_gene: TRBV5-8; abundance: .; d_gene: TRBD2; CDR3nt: TGTGCCAGCAGCTGGACTAGGGGCCACAATGAGCAGTTCTTC; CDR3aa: CASSWTRGHNEQFF
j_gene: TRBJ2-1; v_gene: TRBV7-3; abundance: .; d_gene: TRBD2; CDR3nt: TGTGCCAGCAGCCGGTTTAGCGGGAGCTCCTACAATGAGCAGTTCTTC; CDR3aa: CASSRFSGSSYNEQFF
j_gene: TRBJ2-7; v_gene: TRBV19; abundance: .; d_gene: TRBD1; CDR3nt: TGTGCCAGTAGCTTATCCGGGACAGCCACCTACGAGCAGTACTTC; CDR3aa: CASSLSGTATYEQYF
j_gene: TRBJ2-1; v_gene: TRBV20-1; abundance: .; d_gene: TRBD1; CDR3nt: TGCAGTGCTGATCCGGGACAGAAGCAGTTCTTC; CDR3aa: CSADPGQKQFF
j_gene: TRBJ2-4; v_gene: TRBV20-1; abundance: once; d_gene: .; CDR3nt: TGCAGTGCAGGACAGAAAAACATTCAGTACTTC; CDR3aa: CSAGQKNIQYF
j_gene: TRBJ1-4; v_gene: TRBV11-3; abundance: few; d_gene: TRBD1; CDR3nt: TGTGCCAGCAGCTTTGGGACAGGGACTAATGAAAAACTGTTTTTT; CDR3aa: CASSFGTGTNEKLFF
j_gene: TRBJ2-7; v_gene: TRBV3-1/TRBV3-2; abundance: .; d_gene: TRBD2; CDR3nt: TGTGCCAGCAGCCAAAATAGCGGGTATGGCGAGCAGTACTTC; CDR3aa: CASSQNSGYGEQYF
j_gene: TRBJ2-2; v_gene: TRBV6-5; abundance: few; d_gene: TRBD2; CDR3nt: TGTGCCAGCGGGGGGGACTACACCGGGGAGCTGTTTTTT; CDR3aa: CASGGDYTGELFF
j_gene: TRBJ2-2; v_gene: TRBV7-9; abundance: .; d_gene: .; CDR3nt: TGTGCCAGCGTAAGTTCCGGGACCGGGGAGCTGTTTTTT; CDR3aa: CASVSSGTGELFF
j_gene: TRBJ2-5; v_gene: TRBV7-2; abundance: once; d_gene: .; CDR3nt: TGTGCCAGCAGCTTAGCGACCGGCAGGGGCCAAGAGACCCAGTACTTC; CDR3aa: CASSLATGRGQETQYF
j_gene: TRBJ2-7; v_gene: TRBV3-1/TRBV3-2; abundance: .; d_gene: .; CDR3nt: TGTGCCAGCAGCCAAGGTTCGGGACTGACAACCTACGAGCAGTACTTC; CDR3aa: CASSQGSGLTTYEQYF
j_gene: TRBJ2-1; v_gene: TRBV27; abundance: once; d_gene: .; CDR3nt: TGTGCCAGCAGTTTAGGGTCAGCGTACAATGAGCAGTTCTTC; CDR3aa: CASSLGSAYNEQFF
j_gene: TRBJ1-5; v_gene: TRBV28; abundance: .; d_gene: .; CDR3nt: TGTGCCAGCAACCCCGGGTGGAGGGTGGCGGGTCAGCCCCAGCATTTT; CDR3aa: CASNPGWRVAGQPQHF
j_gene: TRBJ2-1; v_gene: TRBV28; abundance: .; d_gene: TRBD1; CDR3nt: TGTGCCAGCAGTCCCCGGGACAGGAGGAAGGGGTCCTACAATGAGCAGTTCTTC; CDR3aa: CASSPRDRRKGSYNEQFF
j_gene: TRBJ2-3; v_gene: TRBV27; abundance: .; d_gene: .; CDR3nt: TGTGCCAGCAGTTTATACGCCCACTATACGCAGTATTTT; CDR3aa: CASSLYAHYTQYF
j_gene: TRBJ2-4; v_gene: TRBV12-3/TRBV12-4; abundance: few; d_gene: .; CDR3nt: TGTGCCAGCAGTTTGACTAGAGCAAACATTCAGTACTTC; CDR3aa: CASSLTRANIQYF
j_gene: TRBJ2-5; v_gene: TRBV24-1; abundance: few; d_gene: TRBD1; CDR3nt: TGTGCCACCAGTGATCGGACAGGGGCGTCAGAGACCCAGTACTTC; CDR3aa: CATSDRTGASETQYF
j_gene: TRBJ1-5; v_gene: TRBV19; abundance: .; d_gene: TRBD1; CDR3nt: TGTGCCAGTAGCCTTGGACAGGTCCGACAGCCCCAGCATTTT; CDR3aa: CASSLGQVRQPQHF
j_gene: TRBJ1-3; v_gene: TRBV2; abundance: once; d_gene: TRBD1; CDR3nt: TGTGCCAGCAGTCGAACAGGGGCAATCGGAAACACCATATATTTT; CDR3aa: CASSRTGAIGNTIYF
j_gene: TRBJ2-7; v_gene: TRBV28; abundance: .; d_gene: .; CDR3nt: TGTGCCAGCACTGAAAACGGCGGGCCCCCTTACGAGCAGTACTTC; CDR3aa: CASTENGGPPYEQYF
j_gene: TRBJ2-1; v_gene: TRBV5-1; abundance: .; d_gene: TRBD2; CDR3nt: TGCGCCAGCAGCTTGGGTAGCGGGAATTCCTACAATGAGCAGTTCTTC; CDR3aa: CASSLGSGNSYNEQFF
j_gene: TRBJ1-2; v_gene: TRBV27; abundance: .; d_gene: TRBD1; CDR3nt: TGTGCCAGCAGTTTATTGGCAGGGGGGCTTCCTAACTATGGCTACACCTTC; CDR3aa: CASSLLAGGLPNYGYTF
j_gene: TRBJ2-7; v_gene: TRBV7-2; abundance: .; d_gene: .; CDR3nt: TGTGCCAGCAGCTTAGAACAGTCCTACGAGCAGTACTTC; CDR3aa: CASSLEQSYEQYF